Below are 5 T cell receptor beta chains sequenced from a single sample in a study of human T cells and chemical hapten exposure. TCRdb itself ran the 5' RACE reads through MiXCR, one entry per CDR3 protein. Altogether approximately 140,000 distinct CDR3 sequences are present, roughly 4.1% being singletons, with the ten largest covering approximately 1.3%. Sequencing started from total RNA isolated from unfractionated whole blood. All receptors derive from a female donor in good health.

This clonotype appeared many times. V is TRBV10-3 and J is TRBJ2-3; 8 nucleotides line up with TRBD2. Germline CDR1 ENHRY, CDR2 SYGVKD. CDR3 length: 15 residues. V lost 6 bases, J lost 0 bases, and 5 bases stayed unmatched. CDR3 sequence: CAIRVAGLSTDTQYF. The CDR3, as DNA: TGTGCCATCAGAGTAGCGGGGCTTAGCACAGATACGCAGTATTTT.

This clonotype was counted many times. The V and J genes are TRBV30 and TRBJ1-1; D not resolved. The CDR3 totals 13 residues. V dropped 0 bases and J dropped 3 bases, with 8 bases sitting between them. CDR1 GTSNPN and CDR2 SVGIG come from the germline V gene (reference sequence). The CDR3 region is CAWSVQDYTEAFF. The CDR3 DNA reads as TGTGCCTGGAGTGTACAAGATTACACTGAAGCTTTCTTT. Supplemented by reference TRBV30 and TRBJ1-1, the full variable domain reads SQTIHQWPATLVQPVGSPLSLECTVEGTSNPNLYWYRQAAGRGLQLLFYSVGIGQISSEVPQNLSASRPQDRQFILSSKKLLLSDSGFYLCAWSVQDYTEAFFGQGTRLTVV.

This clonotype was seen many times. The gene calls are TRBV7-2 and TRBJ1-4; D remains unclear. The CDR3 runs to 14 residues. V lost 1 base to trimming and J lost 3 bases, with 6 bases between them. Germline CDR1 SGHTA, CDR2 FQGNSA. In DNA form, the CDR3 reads TGTGCCAGCAGCTTAGGCCGGTCTAATGAAAAACTGTTTTTT. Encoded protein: CASSLGRSNEKLFF.

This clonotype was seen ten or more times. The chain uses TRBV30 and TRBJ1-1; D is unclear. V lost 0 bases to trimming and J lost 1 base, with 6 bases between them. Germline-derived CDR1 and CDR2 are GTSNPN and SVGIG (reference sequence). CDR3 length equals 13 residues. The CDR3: CAWSVGGNTEAFF. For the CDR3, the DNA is TGTGCCTGGAGTGTAGGAGGGAACACTGAAGCTTTCTTT.

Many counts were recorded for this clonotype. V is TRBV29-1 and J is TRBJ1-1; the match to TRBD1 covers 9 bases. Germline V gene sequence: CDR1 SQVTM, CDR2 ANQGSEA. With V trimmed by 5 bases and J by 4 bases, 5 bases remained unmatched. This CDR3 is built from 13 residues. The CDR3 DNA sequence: TGCAGCGTTTTAACAGGGGGCAGCACTGAAGCTTTCTTT. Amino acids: CSVLTGGSTEAFF. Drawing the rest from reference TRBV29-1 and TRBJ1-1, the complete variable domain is SAVISQKPSRDICQRGTSLTIQCQVDSQVTMMFWYRQQPGQSLTLIATANQGSEATYESGFVIDKFPISRPNLTFSTLTVSNMSPEDSSIYLCSVLTGGSTEAFFGQGTRLTVV.